This T cell receptor (beta chain) was recorded in a study of T cells in Graves' hyperthyroidism and ophthalmopathy. To note about this clonotype: Its matching antigen is unknown.

CDR3 length: 16 amino acids. Trimming stripped 0 bases from V and 3 bases from J, with 13 bases between. Per the germline V gene, CDR1 is KGHDR and CDR2 is SFDVKD. TCR beta CDR3 region amplification was performed from RNA transcripts. First-round RT-PCR with HTBI primers amplified the TCR CDR3 region. Each CDR3 protein gets one entry after TCRdb re-called the multiplex PCR reads with MiXCR. This table holds 350,000 to 450,000 distinct CDR3 sequences, about 15% found once. Study-wide results and caveats: Most expanded thyroid clonotypes above 0.001 recurred in blood.

Sequencing was done on a sample of blood. The TCR sequence derives from a woman aged 55-70 years with Graves' hyperthyroidism. The chain links TRBV24-1 to TRBJ2-5; D gene ambiguous. The CDR3 loop is CATSDLRKGFEETQYF. CDR3 coding DNA: TGTGCCACCAGTGATTTGAGGAAGGGTTTTGAAGAGACCCAGTACTTC.